This entry lists 18 T cell receptor beta chains sequenced from one sample in a study of blood T cell repertoires in COVID-19. TCRdb keeps only in-frame clones here, not all; method: immunoSEQ multiplex PCR. The sample lists more than 85,000 clones; 87% were seen once. Sequencing input: peripheral blood. The receptors here all came from a man between 65 and 80 years old with acute or convalescent COVID-19.

The rearrangement uses TRBV19 and TRBJ2-3, with 9 bases matching TRBD2. The ends lost 1 base at V and 6 bases at J; junction bases unmatched: 8. The CDR3 has 16 residues. In germline, CDR1 is LNHDA, CDR2 SQIVND (reference sequence). The DNA for the CDR3 is TGTGCCAGTAGTATAGGCGGCGGGGGGGCCCTCGATACGCAGTATTTT. Translated: CASSIGGGGALDTQYF.

The J gene is TRBJ2-1, the V gene TRBV3-1 (or the pseudogene TRBV3-2), with 7 bases lining up with TRBD2. Germline trimming cut 2 bases from V and 1 base from J; bases unmatched to any gene: 5. From germline, CDR1 is LGHDT and CDR2 YNNKEL (reference sequence). This CDR3 is 16 amino acids long. The CDR3, as DNA: TGTGCCAGCAGCCAACCGGGGCGGGGGTCCTACAATGAGCAGTTCTTC. As protein: CASSQPGRGSYNEQFF.

This clone was found a few times. The V and J genes are TRBV9 and TRBJ1-2, with D possibly TRBD1 on 5 matching bases. Per the germline V gene, CDR1 is SGDLS and CDR2 is YYNGEE. V lost 2 bases and J lost 4, with 15 bases in between. The CDR3 length is 15 residues. As DNA, the CDR3 is TGTGCCAGCAGCGTCTCACAGGCAGCGGGCTATGGCTACACCTTC. Residues: CASSVSQAAGYGYTF.

The chain's CDR3 is CASSQDVGSPTNEKLFF. The CDR3 bases are TGTGCCAGCAGCCAAGATGTAGGGAGCCCAACTAATGAAAAACTGTTTTTT. The J gene is TRBJ1-4, the V gene TRBV3-1 (or the pseudogene TRBV3-2); no definite D call. V gave up 0 bases and J gave up 0 bases, with 11 bases separating them. Per the germline V gene, CDR1 is LGHDT and CDR2 is YNNKEL (reference sequence). The CDR3 sequence is 17 residues long.

This rearrangement joins TRBV3-1 (or the pseudogene TRBV3-2) to TRBJ1-6, with a possible D match to TRBD1 (6 bases). Germline CDR1 is LGHDT and CDR2 is YNNKEL (reference sequence). This CDR3 region has 14 residues. Trimming left V 6 bases short and J 14 bases short, with 20 bases between. Here the CDR3 reads CASSPFGVRGTLHF. The CDR3 bases are TGTGCCAGCAGTCCCTTCGGGGTTAGGGGGACCCTCCACTTT.

The V and J genes are TRBV21-1 and TRBJ1-4; the D call in the table, TRBD1, was not verified against the DNA. TRBV21-1 is termed a pseudogene. CDR3 length: 16 residues. DNA of the CDR3: TGTGCCAGCAGCAAAGTATTACAGGGGGCTAATGAAAAACTGTTTTTT. Translated: CASSKVLQGANEKLFF.

The V and J genes are TRBV29-1 and TRBJ1-4; 8 bases line up with TRBD1. V shed 7 bases and J 8 bases; nucleotides not matched to a gene: 9. Per the germline V gene, CDR1 is SQVTM and CDR2 is ANQGSEA. The CDR3 length is 13 residues. The CDR3 sequence: CSGGQGSGEKLFF. The CDR3 bases are TGCAGCGGAGGACAGGGCTCAGGAGAAAAACTGTTTTTT.

V is TRBV27 and J is TRBJ2-2, with 10 bases matching TRBD1. Per germline, CDR1 MNHEY and CDR2 SMNVEV (reference sequence). This CDR3 is built from 20 residues. V dropped 6 bases and J dropped 3; count of bases not matched to a gene: 19. The CDR3 here is CASSIRVSTGTGVDTGELFF. The CDR3 DNA reads TGTGCCAGCAGCATCCGAGTGTCGACCGGGACAGGGGTGGACACCGGGGAGCTGTTTTTT.

This chain connects TRBV5-6 to TRBJ1-2; D gene unclear. This CDR3 contains 14 residues. Deletions cut 4 bases from V and 0 bases from J, with 10 bases between. The V gene's germline CDR1 is SGHDT and CDR2 YYEEEE. In DNA form, the CDR3 reads TGTGCCAGCAGCCTGACGGGAGCTAACTATGGCTACACCTTC. Translated, it gives CASSLTGANYGYTF.

In this sample, this clone turned up once. This rearrangement joins TRBV15 to TRBJ1-3; D gene unclear. This CDR3 spans 16 amino acids. V was clipped by 0 bases and J by 0 bases, with 9 bases between them. Germline V gives CDR1 LNHNV, CDR2 YYDKDF (reference sequence). The CDR3 DNA sequence: TGTGCCACCAGCAGAGATCGAGGGAGCTCTGGAAACACCATATATTTT. Amino acid sequence: CATSRDRGSSGNTIYF.

This sequence joins TRBV6-5 and TRBJ2-5; 7 positions match TRBD2. This CDR3 has 13 residues. The germline CDR1 and CDR2 sequences are MNHEY and SVGAGI. Trimming removed 5 bases from V and 5 bases from J; junction bases left unmatched: 5. This chain's CDR3 is CASSNQGGETQYF. The DNA for the CDR3 is TGTGCCAGCAGTAACCAGGGAGGGGAGACCCAGTACTTC.

The J gene is TRBJ1-5, the V gene TRBV6-1; TRBD1 aligns across 11 bases. CDR3 length: 15 residues. Trimming took 1 base from V and 7 from J; bases not matched to a gene: 3. The germline CDR1 and CDR2 sequences are MNHNS and SASEGT. CDR3 nucleotides: TGTGCCAGCAGTGAAGGGACAGGGGGCCGGCAGCCCCAGCATTTT. It codes for CASSEGTGGRQPQHF.

The chain has TRBV2 and TRBJ2-1; 8 positions match TRBD2. Trimming cost V 8 bases and J 4 bases; bases outside gene matches: 10. The germline V gene encodes CDR1 SNHLY and CDR2 FYNNEI. The CDR3 length is 15 residues. The CDR3 DNA reads TGTGCCAGCCTCGTGCCGGGGGGGCGATACAATGAGCAGTTCTTC. The encoded protein is CASLVPGGRYNEQFF.

For the CDR3, the DNA is TGTGCCAGTAGTGCAGGGGACTCACCCCTCCACTTT. This sequence encodes CASSAGDSPLHF. The V call is TRBV19, the J call TRBJ1-6, with D possibly being TRBD1 (6 bases). The CDR3 length is 12 residues. The V and J ends lost 5 bases and 10 bases respectively, with 9 bases between them. Germline V gene sequence: CDR1 LNHDA, CDR2 SQIVND (reference sequence). The variable domain in full, with the rest retrieved from reference TRBV19 and TRBJ1-6, is DGGITQSPKYLFRKEGQNVTLSCEQNLNHDAMYWYRQDPGQGLRLIYYSQIVNDFQKGDIAEGYSVSREKKESFPLTVTSAQKNPTAFYLCASSAGDSPLHFGNGTRLTVT.

This clone was seen only once. This sequence joins TRBV6-1 and TRBJ1-5; D perhaps matches TRBD1 (5 bases). Per germline, CDR1 MNHNS and CDR2 SASEGT. The V end was cut by 1 base, the J end by 7 bases, with 14 bases between. This CDR3 comprises 15 residues. The CDR3 coding sequence is TGTGCCAGCAGTGAAGGTAGGGGAGGGAGGCAGCCCCAGCATTTT. Residues: CASSEGRGGRQPQHF.

This rearrangement joins TRBV5-4 to TRBJ1-2; D may be TRBD1 (6 bases). CDR3 size: 14 residues. The germline CDR1 and CDR2 sequences are SGHNT and YYREEE (reference sequence). V lost 3 bases to trimming and J lost 4 bases, with 13 bases between them. CDR3 nucleotide sequence: TGTGCCAGCAGCTCTTTGGGGGCCGGCTATGGCTACACCTTC. Amino acid sequence: CASSSLGAGYGYTF.

J is TRBJ2-1 and V is TRBV10-1, with no clear D. V gave up 0 bases and J gave up 10 bases, with 7 bases separating them. From germline, CDR1 is WNHNN and CDR2 SYGVQD (reference sequence). The CDR3 is made up of 12 amino acids. The chain's CDR3 is CASSESTREQFF. The CDR3 DNA is TGCGCCAGCAGTGAGTCGACTCGGGAGCAGTTCTTC.

The chain employs TRBV6-6 and TRBJ1-3, with 8 bases fitting TRBD1. From germline, CDR1 is MNHNY and CDR2 SVGAGI (reference sequence). This CDR3 has 16 residues. The ends lost 4 bases at V and 3 bases at J; junction bases unmatched: 8. CDR3 coding DNA: TGTGCCAGCAGTTCGCCCGCGACAGGGGTTGGAAACACCATATATTTT. Amino acid sequence: CASSSPATGVGNTIYF.